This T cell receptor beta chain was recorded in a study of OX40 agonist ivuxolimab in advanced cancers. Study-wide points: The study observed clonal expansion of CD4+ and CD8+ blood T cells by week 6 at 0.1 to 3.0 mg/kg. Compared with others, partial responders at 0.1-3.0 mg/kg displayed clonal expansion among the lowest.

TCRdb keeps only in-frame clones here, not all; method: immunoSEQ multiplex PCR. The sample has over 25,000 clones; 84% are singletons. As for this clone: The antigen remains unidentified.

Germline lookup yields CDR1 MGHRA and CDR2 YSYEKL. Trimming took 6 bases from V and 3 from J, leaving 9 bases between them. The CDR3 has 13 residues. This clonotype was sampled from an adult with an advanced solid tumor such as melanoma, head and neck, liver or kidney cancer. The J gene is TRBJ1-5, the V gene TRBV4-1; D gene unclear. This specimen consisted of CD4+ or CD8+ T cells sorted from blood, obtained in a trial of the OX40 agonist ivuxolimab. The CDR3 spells CASSQALNQPQHF. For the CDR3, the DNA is TGCGCCAGCAGTCAGGCCCTCAATCAGCCCCAGCATTTT.